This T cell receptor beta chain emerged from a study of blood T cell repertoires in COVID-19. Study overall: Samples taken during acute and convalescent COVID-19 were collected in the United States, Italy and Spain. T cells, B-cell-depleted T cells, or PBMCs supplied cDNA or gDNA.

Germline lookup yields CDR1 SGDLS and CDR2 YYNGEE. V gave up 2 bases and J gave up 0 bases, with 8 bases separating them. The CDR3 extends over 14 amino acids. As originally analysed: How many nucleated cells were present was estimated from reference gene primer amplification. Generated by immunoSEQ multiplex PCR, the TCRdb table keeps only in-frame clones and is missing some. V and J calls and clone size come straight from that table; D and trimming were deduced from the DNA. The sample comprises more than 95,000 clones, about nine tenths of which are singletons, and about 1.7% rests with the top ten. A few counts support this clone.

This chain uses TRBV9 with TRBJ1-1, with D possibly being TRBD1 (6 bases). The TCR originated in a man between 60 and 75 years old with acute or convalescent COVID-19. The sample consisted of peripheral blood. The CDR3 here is CASSVDSVNTEAFF. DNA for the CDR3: TGTGCCAGCAGCGTGGACAGCGTGAACACTGAAGCTTTCTTT.